This T cell receptor (beta chain) appears in the sequencing data of a study of blood T cell repertoires in COVID-19. Sequenced by immunoSEQ multiplex PCR; TCRdb stores in-frame clones only, minus some. The sample carries 150,000 to 200,000 clones, roughly 89% recorded once. What was sequenced was peripheral blood. This TCR came from a man aged 40-50 years with acute or convalescent COVID-19.

The CDR3 sequence is CASSRRGETQYF. CDR3 bases: TGTGCCAGCAGCCGAAGAGGGGAGACCCAGTACTTC. This chain uses TRBV7-2 with TRBJ2-5; D possibly corresponds to TRBD2 (5 bases). The length of the CDR3 is 12 residues. Trimming left V 5 bases short and J 5 bases short, with 9 bases between. CDR1 and CDR2 from the germline V gene are SGHTA and FQGNSA.